These 17 T cell receptor beta chains came from one sample sequenced in a study of T cells after posttransplantation cyclophosphamide. Busulfan-fludarabine conditioning, marrow transplant, and cyclophosphamide on days +3 and +4 were administered. Using immunoSEQ multiplex PCR, the repertoire was profiled, and TCRdb retains in-frame clones only, with some absent. The table includes about 4,000 clones, 83% detected once. Sequencing was performed on CD4+ T cells sorted from blood, taken around 240 days after a stem cell transplant with posttransplant cyclophosphamide. All receptors derive from a male patient aged 30 to 40 who received an allogeneic stem cell transplant from a related donor, was CMV-positive, and had no GVHD. Certain T cells may be donor cells from the graft.

The CDR3 region is CASSLSVPGGEQFF. CDR3 in DNA: TGCGCCAGCAGCTTATCTGTTCCGGGTGGTGAGCAGTTCTTC. The chain recombines TRBV5-1 with TRBJ2-1; no reliable D call. The V gene's germline CDR1 is SGHRS and CDR2 YFSETQ. This CDR3 has 14 residues. The ends were cut back, 2 bases at V and 9 bases at J, with 15 bases in the middle. The full variable domain, its missing parts supplied by reference TRBV5-1 and TRBJ2-1, is KAGVTQTPRYLIKTRGQQVTLSCSPISGHRSVSWYQQTPGQGLQFLFEYFSETQRNKGNFPGRFSGRQFSNSRSEMNVSTLELGDSALYLCASSLSVPGGEQFFGPGTRLTVL.

The chain recombines TRBV5-6 with TRBJ1-6; D is ambiguous. The V end lost 2 bases, the J end lost 0 bases, and 6 bases lay between the germline ends. This CDR3 has 15 amino acids. Germline V gene data show CDR1 as SGHDT and CDR2 as YYEEEE. The CDR3 DNA follows: TGTGCCAGCAGCTTCCAGCGCTCCTATAATTCACCCCTCCACTTT. Protein: CASSFQRSYNSPLHF.

V usage is TRBV4-3 and J usage is TRBJ2-1; TRBD2 matches at 7 bases. Germline V CDR1 and CDR2: LGHNA, YSLEER. CDR3 length equals 15 residues. V lost 4 bases to trimming and J lost 3 bases; unmatched junction nucleotides: 6. The CDR3 coding sequence is TGCGCCAGCAGCCCCCGACTAGCAGACTACAATGAGCAGTTCTTC. Encoded protein: CASSPRLADYNEQFF.

About this clone: No conserved phenylalanine or tryptophan ends this CDR3, so it is likely a read error. The J gene is TRBJ1-1, the V gene TRBV6-6, with D tentatively TRBD1 (5 bases). The germline V gene encodes CDR1 MNHNY and CDR2 SVGAGI (reference sequence). Trimming took off 4 bases at V and 6 bases at J, with 15 bases between the two ends. The CDR3 has 14 amino acids. CDR3 loop: CASSSPDTNPEAFS. The CDR3 DNA reads TGTGCCAGCAGTTCTCCGGACACCAATCCTGAAGCTTTCTCT.

CDR3 nucleotides: TGTGCCAGCAGCAGTGACTGGGTAGCGGGCATCGGGGCAGATACGCAGTATTTT. It encodes CASSSDWVAGIGADTQYF. The chain employs TRBV9 and TRBJ2-3; TRBD2 matches 7 bases. Germline assignment: CDR1 SGDLS and CDR2 YYNGEE. J lost 4 bases, V lost 4 bases, and 18 bases had no gene match. The CDR3 length is 18 residues.

The CDR3 DNA reads TGTGCCAGCAGCTTGGACTTATACTCTGGAAACACCATATATTTT. Encoded protein: CASSLDLYSGNTIYF. The V call is TRBV7-8, the J call TRBJ1-3; D unresolved. Looked up from germline, CDR1 is SGHVS and CDR2 is FQNEAQ. Trimming shortened V by 3 bases and J by 0 bases, and 9 bases separated the two germline ends. CDR3 length: 15 amino acids.

The chain joins TRBV10-3 to TRBJ1-6; D call uncertain. V was trimmed by 3 bases and J by 7 bases, leaving 4 bases between them. CDR1 and CDR2 (germline): ENHRY, SYGVKD. This CDR3 has 12 residues. CDR3 sequence reads: CAISELNSPLHF. Written as DNA, the CDR3 is TGTGCCATCAGTGAACTGAATTCACCCCTCCACTTT.

This clone was found once. The chain links TRBV6-5 to TRBJ1-1; 9 bases align to TRBD1. Looked up from germline, CDR1 is MNHEY and CDR2 is SVGAGI. The J segment lost 6 bases and the V segment lost 5 bases, leaving 4 bases of the junction unmatched. CDR3 length equals 13 residues. CDR3 sequence: CASSLDRGSEAFF. In DNA, the CDR3 is TGTGCCAGCAGTCTGGACAGGGGCTCTGAAGCTTTCTTT.

This clone has only a few counts. The chain has TRBV18 and TRBJ1-1; no reliable D call. The CDR3 consists of 16 residues. Trimming stripped 1 base from V and 3 bases from J, with 15 bases between. Germline V gene lookup returns CDR1 KGHSH and CDR2 LQKENI. This CDR3 is CASSPRTPERDTEAFF. The CDR3 coding sequence is TGTGCCAGCTCACCACGGACCCCCGAGAGGGACACTGAAGCTTTCTTT.

This chain links TRBV19 with TRBJ2-1, with a tentative D call TRBD2 (6 bases). CDR3 size: 15 residues. The V end was cut by 6 bases, the J end by 1 base, with 13 bases between. Looked up from germline, CDR1 is LNHDA and CDR2 is SQIVND (reference sequence). The CDR3 spells CASRSLGGSYNEQFF. The CDR3 DNA sequence: TGTGCCAGTAGGAGCCTCGGAGGGTCCTACAATGAGCAGTTCTTC.

V is TRBV2 and J is TRBJ2-2; D might be TRBD1 (6 bases). This CDR3 is 13 amino acids long. Trimming removed 6 bases from V and 6 bases from J, with 11 bases in between. Germline V lookup: CDR1 SNHLY, CDR2 FYNNEI. The CDR3 DNA is TGTGCCAGCAGGTGGGGGCGCCCCGGGGAGCTGTTTTTT. The encoded protein is CASRWGRPGELFF.

The chain combines TRBV6-1 with TRBJ1-3; a possible D gene is TRBD1 (6 bases). Germline V gene sequence: CDR1 MNHNS, CDR2 SASEGT. The CDR3 is 14 amino acids. With 8 bases removed from V and 2 bases from J, the gap between germline ends came to 13 bases. The DNA for the CDR3 is TGTGCCAGCGCCAGGGGTGCTCCTGGAAACACCATATATTTT. This sequence encodes CASARGAPGNTIYF.

The chain couples TRBV7-2 to TRBJ2-1, with TRBD2 matching over 11 bases. V lost 4 bases to trimming and J lost 6 bases; unmatched junction nucleotides: 8. The CDR3 extends over 16 amino acids. Germline-derived CDR1 and CDR2 are SGHTA and FQGNSA. As DNA, the CDR3 is TGTGCCAGCAGCTCCTACGGTAGCGGGAGGGCCAATGAGCAGTTCTTC. This codes for CASSSYGSGRANEQFF.

This chain joins TRBV4-1 and TRBJ1-2; 9 bases map to TRBD1. J was trimmed by 8 bases and V by 1 base; bases with no gene match: 5. The CDR3 contains 14 residues. Germline V gene lookup returns CDR1 MGHRA and CDR2 YSYEKL. The CDR3 DNA follows: TGCGCCAGCAGCCAAGGGACAGGGGCCAAGGGCTACACCTTC. Encoded protein: CASSQGTGAKGYTF.

This clone was picked up one time. The chain links TRBV5-1 to TRBJ1-1; 7 bases line up with TRBD1. CDR3 length: 13 amino acids. The germline gives CDR1 SGHRS, CDR2 YFSETQ. With V trimmed by 5 bases and J by 6 bases, 7 bases remained unmatched. The CDR3: CASREGADAEAFF. The CDR3 nucleotides are TGCGCCAGCAGAGAGGGGGCAGATGCTGAAGCTTTCTTT.

CDR3 bases: TGTGCCAGCACACGGGGATCAGGGAACACCGGGGAGCTGTTTTTT. It yields the protein CASTRGSGNTGELFF. The genes are TRBV7-2 and TRBJ2-2; a possible D gene is TRBD2 (5 bases). V gave up 7 bases and J gave up 1 base, with 13 bases separating them. This CDR3 is built from 15 residues. Germline CDR1 SGHTA, CDR2 FQGNSA. Full variable domain (missing parts from reference TRBV7-2 and TRBJ2-2): GAGVSQSPSNKVTEKGKDVELRCDPISGHTALYWYRQSLGQGLEFLIYFQGNSAPDKSGLPSDRFSAERTGGSVSTLTIQRTQQEDSAVYLCASTRGSGNTGELFFGEGSRLTVL.

The V and J genes are TRBV11-2 and TRBJ2-1, with D maybe TRBD2 (5 bases). Trimming stripped 5 bases from V and 3 bases from J, with 17 bases between. The CDR3 totals 16 residues. CDR1 and CDR2 from the germline V gene are SGHAT and FQNNGV. The CDR3 spells CASSTRTRNYYNEQFF. CDR3 nucleotides: TGTGCCAGCAGCACCCGGACTCGTAACTACTACAATGAGCAGTTCTTC.